This T cell receptor (beta chain) was retrieved from a study of early T cells in non-severe SARS-CoV-2 infection. Study as a whole: RNA in bulk from unsorted whole blood was sequenced, and chains were unpaired.

Tagging with unique molecular identifiers was applied to individual cDNA molecules. TCRdb called the 5' RACE reads again in MiXCR, with one record for every CDR3 protein. The sample contains about 30,000 distinct CDR3 sequences, over 4.5% of which appear only once. The V end was cut by 2 bases, the J end by 2 bases, with 17 bases between. Germline CDR1 reads LGHDT; CDR2 reads YNNKEL (reference sequence). This CDR3 has 17 residues. Study-level findings and limits: Anti-spike CD8 responses were favored by VDJdb matching, which missed private and CD4 specificities.

This clonotype was observed a handful of times. Its antigen is currently unknown. The specimen was whole blood, collected at baseline. This TCR was sampled from an adult who was a healthcare worker with PCR-confirmed SARS-CoV-2 infection or an uninfected control (not recorded which). The rearrangement links TRBV3-1 to TRBJ2-3; D unresolved. As DNA, the CDR3 is TGTGCCAGCAGCCAAATTCCGAGCGTCGCTTTCACAGATACGCAGTATTTT. Translated, it gives CASSQIPSVAFTDTQYF.